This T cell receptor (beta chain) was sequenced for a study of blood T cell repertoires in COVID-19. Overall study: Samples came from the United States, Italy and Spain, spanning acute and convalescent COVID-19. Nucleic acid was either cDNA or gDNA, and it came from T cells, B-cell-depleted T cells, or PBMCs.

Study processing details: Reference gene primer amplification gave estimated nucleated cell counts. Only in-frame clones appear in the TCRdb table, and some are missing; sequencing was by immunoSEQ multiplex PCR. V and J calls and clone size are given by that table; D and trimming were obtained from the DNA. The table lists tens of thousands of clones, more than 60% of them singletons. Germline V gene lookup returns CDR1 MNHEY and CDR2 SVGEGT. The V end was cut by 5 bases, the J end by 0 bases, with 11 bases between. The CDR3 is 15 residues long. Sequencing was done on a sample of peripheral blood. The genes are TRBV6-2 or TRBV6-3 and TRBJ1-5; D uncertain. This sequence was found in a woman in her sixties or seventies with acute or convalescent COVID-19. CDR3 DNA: TGTGCCAGCAGTCACAGCAGATATAGCAATCAGCCCCAGCATTTT. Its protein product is CASSHSRYSNQPQHF.